This TCR beta chain was profiled in a study of CD8+ T cells in alopecia areata. Study conclusions and caveats: Tofacitinib did not eliminate many expanded lesional clones from scalp or blood.

On this clone: Its antigen remains unidentified.

Extracted RNA was reverse transcribed into cDNA, the sequencing template. Generated by immunoSEQ multiplex PCR, the TCRdb table keeps only in-frame clones and is missing some. The sample gives about 120,000 clones, 53% of which show up once; roughly 0.5% is in the top ten. Treatment of the sample: oral pan-JAK inhibitor, 5-10 mg twice daily. The origin of this receptor is a human donor with alopecia areata. This material consisted of CD4+ T cells sorted from blood, taken at week 4, from a patient treated with tofacitinib.

CDR3 in amino acids: CASSLSFSTGANVLTF. The CDR3 coding sequence is TGTGCCAGCAGCTTGTCGTTCAGTACCGGGGCCAACGTCCTGACTTTC. This sequence joins TRBV5-6 and TRBJ2-6; no reliable D call. V was pared by 1 base and J by 4 bases, with 12 bases between. There are 16 residues in the CDR3. The V gene's germline CDR1 is SGHDT and CDR2 YYEEEE.